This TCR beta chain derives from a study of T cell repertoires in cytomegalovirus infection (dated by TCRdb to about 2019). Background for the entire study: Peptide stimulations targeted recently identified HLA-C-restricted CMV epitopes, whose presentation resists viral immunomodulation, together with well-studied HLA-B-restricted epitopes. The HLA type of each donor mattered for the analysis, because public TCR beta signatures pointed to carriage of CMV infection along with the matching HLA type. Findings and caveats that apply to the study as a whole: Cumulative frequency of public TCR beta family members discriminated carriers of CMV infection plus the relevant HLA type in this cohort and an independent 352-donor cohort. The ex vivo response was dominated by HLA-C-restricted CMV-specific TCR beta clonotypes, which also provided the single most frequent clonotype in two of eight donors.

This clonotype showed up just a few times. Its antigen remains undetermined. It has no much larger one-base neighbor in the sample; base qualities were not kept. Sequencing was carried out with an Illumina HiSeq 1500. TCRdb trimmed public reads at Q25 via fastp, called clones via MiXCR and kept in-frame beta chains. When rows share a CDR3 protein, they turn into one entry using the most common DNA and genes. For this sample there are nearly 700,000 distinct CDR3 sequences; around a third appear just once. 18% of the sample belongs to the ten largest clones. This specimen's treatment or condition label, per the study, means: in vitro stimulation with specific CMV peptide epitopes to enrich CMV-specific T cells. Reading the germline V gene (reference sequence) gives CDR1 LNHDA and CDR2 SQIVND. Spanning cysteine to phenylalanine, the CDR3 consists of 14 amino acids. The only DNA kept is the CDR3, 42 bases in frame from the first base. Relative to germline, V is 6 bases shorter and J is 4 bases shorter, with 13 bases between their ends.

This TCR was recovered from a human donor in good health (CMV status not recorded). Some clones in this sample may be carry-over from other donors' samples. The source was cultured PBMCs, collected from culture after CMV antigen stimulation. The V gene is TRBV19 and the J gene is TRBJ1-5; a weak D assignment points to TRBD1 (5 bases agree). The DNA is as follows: TGTGCCAGTAGCCGGGGCAGAGTTAATCAGCCCCAGCATTTT. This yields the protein CASSRGRVNQPQHF.